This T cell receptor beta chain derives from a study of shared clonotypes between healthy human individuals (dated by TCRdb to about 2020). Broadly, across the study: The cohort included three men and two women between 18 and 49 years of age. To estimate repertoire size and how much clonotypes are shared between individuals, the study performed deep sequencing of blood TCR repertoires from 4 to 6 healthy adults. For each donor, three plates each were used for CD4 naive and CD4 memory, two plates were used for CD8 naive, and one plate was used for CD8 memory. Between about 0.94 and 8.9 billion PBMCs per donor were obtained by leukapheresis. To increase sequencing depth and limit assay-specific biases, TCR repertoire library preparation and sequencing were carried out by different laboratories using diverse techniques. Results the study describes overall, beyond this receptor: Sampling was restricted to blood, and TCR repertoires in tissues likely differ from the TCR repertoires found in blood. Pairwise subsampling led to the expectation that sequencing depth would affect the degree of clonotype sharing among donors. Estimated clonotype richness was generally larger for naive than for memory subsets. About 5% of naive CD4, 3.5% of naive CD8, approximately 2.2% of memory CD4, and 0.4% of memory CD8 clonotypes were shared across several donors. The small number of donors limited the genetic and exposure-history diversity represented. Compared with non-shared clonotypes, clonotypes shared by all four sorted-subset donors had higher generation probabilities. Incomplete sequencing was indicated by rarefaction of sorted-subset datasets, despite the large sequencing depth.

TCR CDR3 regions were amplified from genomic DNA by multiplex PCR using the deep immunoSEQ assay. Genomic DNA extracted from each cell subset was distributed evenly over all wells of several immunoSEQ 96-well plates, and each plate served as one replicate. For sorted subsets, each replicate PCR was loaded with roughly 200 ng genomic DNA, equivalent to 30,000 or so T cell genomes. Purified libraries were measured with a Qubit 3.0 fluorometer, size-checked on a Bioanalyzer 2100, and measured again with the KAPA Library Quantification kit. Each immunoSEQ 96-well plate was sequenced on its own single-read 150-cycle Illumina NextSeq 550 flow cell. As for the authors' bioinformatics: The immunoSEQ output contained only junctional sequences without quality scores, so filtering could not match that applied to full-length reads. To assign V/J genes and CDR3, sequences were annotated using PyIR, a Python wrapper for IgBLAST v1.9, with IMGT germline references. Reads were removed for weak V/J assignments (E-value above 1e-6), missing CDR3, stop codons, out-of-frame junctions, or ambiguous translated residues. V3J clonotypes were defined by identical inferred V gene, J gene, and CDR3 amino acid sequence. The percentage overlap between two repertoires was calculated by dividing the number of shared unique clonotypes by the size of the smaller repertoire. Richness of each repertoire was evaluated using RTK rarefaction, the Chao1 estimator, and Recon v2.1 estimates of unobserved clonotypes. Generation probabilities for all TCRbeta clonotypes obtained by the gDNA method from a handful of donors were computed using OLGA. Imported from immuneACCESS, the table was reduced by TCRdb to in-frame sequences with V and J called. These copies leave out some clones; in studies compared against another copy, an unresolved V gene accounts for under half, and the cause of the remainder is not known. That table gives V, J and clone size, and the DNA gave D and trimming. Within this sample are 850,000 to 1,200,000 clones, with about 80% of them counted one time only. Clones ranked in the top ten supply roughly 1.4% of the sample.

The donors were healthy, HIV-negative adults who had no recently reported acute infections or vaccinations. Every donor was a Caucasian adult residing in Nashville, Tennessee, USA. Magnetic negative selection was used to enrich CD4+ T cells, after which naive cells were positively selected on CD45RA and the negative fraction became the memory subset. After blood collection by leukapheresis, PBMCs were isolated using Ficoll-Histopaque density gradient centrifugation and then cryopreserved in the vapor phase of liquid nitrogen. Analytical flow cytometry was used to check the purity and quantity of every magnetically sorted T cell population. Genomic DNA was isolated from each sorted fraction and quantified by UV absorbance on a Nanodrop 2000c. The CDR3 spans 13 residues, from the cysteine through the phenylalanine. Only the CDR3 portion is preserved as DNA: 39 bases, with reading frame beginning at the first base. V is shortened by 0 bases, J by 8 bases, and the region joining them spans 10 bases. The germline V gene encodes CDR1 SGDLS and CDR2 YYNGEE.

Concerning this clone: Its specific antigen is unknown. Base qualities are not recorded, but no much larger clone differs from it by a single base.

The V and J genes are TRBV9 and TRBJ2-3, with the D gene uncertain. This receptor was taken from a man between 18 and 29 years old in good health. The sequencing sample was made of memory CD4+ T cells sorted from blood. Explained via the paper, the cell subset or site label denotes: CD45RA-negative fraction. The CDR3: CASSVEVVGTQYF. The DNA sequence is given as TGTGCCAGCAGCGTAGAGGTAGTCGGTACGCAGTATTTT.